These 32 T cell receptor beta chains were sequenced from one sample in a study of blood T cell repertoires in COVID-19. The table came from immunoSEQ multiplex PCR; TCRdb's copy has only in-frame clones and leaves some out. The sample consists of tens of thousands of clones, roughly 87% of them appearing once. What was sequenced was peripheral blood. The source is a human donor with acute or convalescent COVID-19. The donor label of this sample is uncertain.

The rearrangement joins TRBV5-1 to TRBJ1-1, with a tentative D call TRBD1 (6 bases). Germline V gives CDR1 SGHRS, CDR2 YFSETQ. The V and J ends lost 8 bases and 5 bases respectively, with 22 bases between them. This CDR3 has 15 residues. This CDR3 reads CASTIPGGAGTEAFF. CDR3 bases: TGCGCCAGTACGATACCCGGGGGGGCTGGGACTGAAGCTTTCTTT.

The genes are TRBV9 and TRBJ2-7; D call uncertain. This CDR3 comprises 15 residues. CDR1 is SGDLS and CDR2 is YYNGEE in the germline V gene. V was trimmed by 4 bases and J by 2 bases, leaving 16 bases between them. CDR3: CASSPTLDSTYEQYF. The DNA of the CDR3 is TGTGCCAGCAGCCCGACCCTTGACTCCACCTACGAGCAGTACTTC.

The chain combines TRBV28 with TRBJ2-2; D ambiguous. Germline values: CDR1 MDHEN, CDR2 SYDVKM. The V and J ends lost 7 bases and 1 base respectively, with 19 bases between them. The CDR3 spans 17 residues. CDR3 DNA: TGTGCCAGCACCCTCCCGAGACTCCGTTTGAACACCGGGGAGCTGTTTTTT. Its protein product is CASTLPRLRLNTGELFF.

The chain employs TRBV5-1 and TRBJ2-3, with D possibly TRBD2 on 7 matching bases. V shed 4 bases and J shed 1 base, with 13 bases lying between them. The CDR3 has 15 residues. Germline V CDR1 and CDR2: SGHRS, YFSETQ. The CDR3 loop is CASSLGGPGTDTQYF. The CDR3 nucleotides read TGCGCCAGCAGCCTGGGGGGGCCGGGCACAGATACGCAGTATTTT. The full variable domain, completed using reference TRBV5-1 and TRBJ2-3, is KAGVTQTPRYLIKTRGQQVTLSCSPISGHRSVSWYQQTPGQGLQFLFEYFSETQRNKGNFPGRFSGRQFSNSRSEMNVSTLELGDSALYLCASSLGGPGTDTQYFGPGTRLTVL.

The chain couples TRBV19 to TRBJ1-1, with D perhaps matching TRBD1 (5 bases). Trimming removed 7 bases at V and 7 bases at J, with 19 bases between. The CDR3 extends over 14 amino acids. Germline V CDR1 and CDR2: LNHDA, SQIVND (reference sequence). The CDR3 coding sequence is TGTGCCAGTACCCAGGGACTAATGAACGGTGAAGCTTTCTTT. Encoded protein: CASTQGLMNGEAFF.

The chain employs TRBV19 and TRBJ2-4; TRBD1 might be the D (6 bases). The CDR3 runs to 14 residues. The germline V and J ends were trimmed by 8 bases and 4 bases, with 15 bases remaining between them. The V gene's germline CDR1 is LNHDA and CDR2 SQIVND (reference sequence). This CDR3 is CASGTRTAKNIQYF. The DNA of the CDR3 is TGTGCCAGTGGAACCCGGACAGCTAAAAACATTCAGTACTTC.

The chain recombines TRBV9 with TRBJ1-6, with no clear D. Per germline, CDR1 SGDLS and CDR2 YYNGEE. CDR3 length: 15 amino acids. V was pared by 0 bases and J by 7 bases, with 11 bases between. The CDR3 reads CASSVEDSRNSPLHF. The CDR3 DNA is TGTGCCAGCAGCGTAGAGGACTCAAGGAATTCACCCCTCCACTTT.

CDR3 sequence reads: CASSIYGVEQYV. The DNA of the CDR3 is TGTGCCAGTAGTATCTACGGGGTCGAGCAGTACGTC. This sequence joins TRBV19 and TRBJ2-7; D might be TRBD2 (5 bases). The CDR3 runs to 12 residues. Trimming took off 3 bases at V and 6 bases at J, with 9 bases between the two ends. Germline V gene sequence: CDR1 LNHDA, CDR2 SQIVND (reference sequence).

The CDR3 protein is CASSGLTGAGNTIYF. CDR3 in DNA: TGCGCCAGCAGCGGACTGACAGGGGCTGGAAACACCATATATTTT. V is TRBV5-1 and J is TRBJ1-3; 8 nucleotides agree with TRBD1. The germline gives CDR1 SGHRS, CDR2 YFSETQ. Trimming at V came to 4 bases and at J to 2 bases, leaving 5 bases not matched to a gene. The CDR3 is 15 residues long.

V is TRBV2 and J is TRBJ2-7; D possibly corresponds to TRBD1 (5 bases). Germline CDR1 and CDR2: SNHLY and FYNNEI. V lost 5 bases to trimming and J lost 4 bases, with 9 bases between them. CDR3 length: 12 amino acids. CDR3 in amino acids: CASSTTAYEQYV. CDR3 in DNA: TGTGCCAGCAGTACGACAGCATACGAGCAGTACGTC.

The chain joins TRBV6-5 to TRBJ2-2; D is possibly TRBD2 (6 bases). Trimming removed 9 bases at V and 4 bases at J, with 15 bases between. From germline, CDR1 is MNHEY and CDR2 SVGAGI. The CDR3 is 14 residues long. CDR3 DNA: TGTGCCAGTTCCCGCGGGGTGGGCACCGGGGAGCTGTTTTTT. This sequence encodes CASSRGVGTGELFF.

The V call is TRBV2, the J call TRBJ2-5; the match to TRBD2 covers 8 bases. V lost 0 bases and J lost 5; bases outside the gene matches: 8. The CDR3 contains 16 residues. Germline CDR1 and CDR2: SNHLY and FYNNEI. CDR3 residues: CASSEAAGRALETQYF. The CDR3 nucleotides are TGTGCCAGCAGTGAAGCGGCCGGGAGGGCTCTGGAGACCCAGTACTTC.

V and J are TRBV5-1 and TRBJ1-1; 9 bases fit TRBD1. In germline, CDR1 is SGHRS, CDR2 YFSETQ. This CDR3 has 14 residues. V was pared by 3 bases and J by 11 bases, with 11 bases of the junction left unmatched. Written as DNA, the CDR3 is TGCGCCAGCAGCTCGGGACAGGGCAACATGAAGGCTTTCTTT. It specifies CASSSGQGNMKAFF.

The chain carries TRBV28 and TRBJ1-1; 9 bases are shared with TRBD1. Germline loops: CDR1 MDHEN, CDR2 SYDVKM. CDR3 size: 14 residues. V shed 5 bases and J 4 bases; nucleotides not matched to a gene: 5. In DNA form, the CDR3 reads TGTGCCAGCAGTCCGACAGGGGGGTTCACTGAAGCTTTCTTT. Its protein is CASSPTGGFTEAFF.

V gene TRBV5-1 combines with J gene TRBJ2-2; D unresolved. The V end lost 0 bases, the J end lost 2 bases, and 8 bases lay between the germline ends. Looked up from germline, CDR1 is SGHRS and CDR2 is YFSETQ. CDR3 length: 15 amino acids. For the CDR3, the DNA is TGCGCCAGCAGCTTGGGGCCTGTTAACACCGGGGAGCTGTTTTTT. Amino acid sequence: CASSLGPVNTGELFF. Filled out from reference TRBV5-1 and TRBJ2-2, the complete variable domain reads KAGVTQTPRYLIKTRGQQVTLSCSPISGHRSVSWYQQTPGQGLQFLFEYFSETQRNKGNFPGRFSGRQFSNSRSEMNVSTLELGDSALYLCASSLGPVNTGELFFGEGSRLTVL.

J is TRBJ2-1 and V is TRBV5-1; TRBD1 aligns across 8 bases. The CDR3 extends over 14 amino acids. After removal of 4 bases from V and 6 bases from J, the junction contained 6 bases not matched to a gene. Per the germline V gene, CDR1 is SGHRS and CDR2 is YFSETQ. The CDR3 region is CASSAGQAGNEQFF. CDR3 nucleotides: TGCGCCAGCAGCGCGGGACAGGCTGGCAATGAGCAGTTCTTC.

This sequence joins TRBV30 and TRBJ2-1; 9 positions match TRBD1. V was clipped by 3 bases and J by 9 bases; unmatched bases: 3. CDR3 size: 12 residues. CDR1 is GTSNPN and CDR2 is SVGIG in the germline V gene (reference sequence). CDR3: CAWRIQGAEQFF. For the CDR3, the DNA is TGTGCCTGGAGGATACAGGGGGCTGAGCAGTTCTTC.

The chain is built from TRBV7-6 and TRBJ2-7, with 9 bases identical to TRBD2. With 5 bases clipped from V and 2 bases from J, the junction kept 10 bases outside the gene matches. The germline CDR1 and CDR2 sequences are SGHVS and FNYEAQ. The CDR3 loop spans 16 amino acids. CDR3 in amino acids: CASSLAPSGDTYEQYF. DNA of the CDR3: TGTGCCAGCAGCCTTGCCCCTAGCGGGGACACCTACGAGCAGTACTTC. Together with reference TRBV7-6 and TRBJ2-7, the CDR3 gives the full variable domain: GAGVSQSPRYKVTKRGQDVALRCDPISGHVSLYWYRQALGQGPEFLTYFNYEAQQDKSGLPNDRFSAERPEGSISTLTIQRTEQRDSAMYRCASSLAPSGDTYEQYFGPGTRLTVT.

The V call is TRBV19, the J call TRBJ2-2; 7 bases are a match to TRBD2. This CDR3 has 15 amino acids. The V and J ends lost 7 bases and 1 base, in that order; junction bases with no gene match: 6. The V gene's germline CDR1 is LNHDA and CDR2 SQIVND (reference sequence). This CDR3 reads CASMGGLQNTGELFF. DNA for the CDR3: TGTGCCAGTATGGGGGGACTACAGAACACCGGGGAGCTGTTTTTT.

This chain connects TRBV5-6 to TRBJ2-5; D remains unclear. The CDR3 sequence is 14 residues long. Trimming took 0 bases from V and 1 from J, leaving 7 bases between them. From germline, CDR1 is SGHDT and CDR2 YYEEEE. CDR3 DNA sequence: TGTGCCAGCAGCTTGGAGCTGCTCCAAGAGACCCAGTACTTC. It codes for CASSLELLQETQYF.

This chain joins TRBV3-1 (or the pseudogene TRBV3-2) and TRBJ2-3, with a tentative D call TRBD1 (6 bases). V lost 0 bases and J lost 10, with 20 bases in between. The germline V gene encodes CDR1 LGHDT and CDR2 YNNKEL (reference sequence). CDR3 length: 16 amino acids. The CDR3 region is CASSQENRGYDLAQYF. The CDR3 DNA reads as TGTGCCAGCAGCCAAGAAAATAGGGGGTACGACCTTGCGCAGTATTTT.

The chain links TRBV18 to TRBJ1-1; D possibly corresponds to TRBD1 (6 bases). Germline values: CDR1 KGHSH, CDR2 LQKENI. The CDR3 contains 15 residues. Deletions cut 4 bases from V and 4 bases from J, with 16 bases between. The CDR3 protein is CASSLRTADGTEAFF. DNA of the CDR3: TGTGCCAGCTCACTGAGGACAGCTGATGGCACTGAAGCTTTCTTT.

This rearrangement joins TRBV29-1 to TRBJ1-1, with 8 bases fitting TRBD1. This CDR3 is built from 13 residues. The V gene's germline CDR1 is SQVTM and CDR2 ANQGSEA. V trimming: 7 bases; J trimming: 1 base; junction bases outside the gene matches: 5. CDR3 nucleotide sequence: TGCAGCGCAGACAGGGGCTCGAACACTGAAGCTTTCTTT. This codes for CSADRGSNTEAFF.

The chain couples TRBV18 to TRBJ1-2; TRBD1 matches at 11 bases. CDR1 KGHSH and CDR2 LQKENI come from the germline V gene. This CDR3 comprises 13 residues. V was pared by 4 bases and J by 6 bases, with 1 base of the junction left unmatched. The CDR3 DNA reads as TGTGCCAGCTCACTGGGACAGGGGGATGGCTACACCTTC. It yields the protein CASSLGQGDGYTF.

The V gene is TRBV3-1 (or the pseudogene TRBV3-2), the J gene TRBJ2-3; no firm D call. CDR3 length: 13 amino acids. V gave up 3 bases and J gave up 5 bases, with 9 bases separating them. Germline-derived CDR1 and CDR2 are LGHDT and YNNKEL (reference sequence). CDR3 DNA sequence: TGTGCCAGCAGCCAGGCAGTTGAAGATACGCAGTATTTT. Residues: CASSQAVEDTQYF.

V gene TRBV27 combines with J gene TRBJ2-5; 8 nucleotides align to TRBD1. The CDR3 totals 17 residues. After removal of 6 bases from V and 5 bases from J, the junction contained 17 bases not matched to a gene. From germline, CDR1 is MNHEY and CDR2 SMNVEV (reference sequence). In DNA, the CDR3 is TGTGCCAGCAGCCCCCATCTTGGGCAGGGGGCTTTCGAGACCCAGTACTTC. This codes for CASSPHLGQGAFETQYF.

The chain has TRBV6-2 or TRBV6-3 and TRBJ2-3; maybe TRBD2 (6 bases). Per the germline V gene, CDR1 is MNHEY and CDR2 is SVGEGT. The germline V and J ends were trimmed by 0 bases and 3 bases, with 10 bases remaining between them. The CDR3 length is 15 residues. The CDR3 is CASSYSGGVTDTQYF. The CDR3 bases are TGTGCCAGCAGTTACTCGGGCGGGGTAACAGATACGCAGTATTTT.

The V and J genes are TRBV11-2 and TRBJ2-7, with D possibly being TRBD1 (5 bases). The CDR3 sequence is 12 residues long. Germline assignment: CDR1 SGHAT and CDR2 FQNNGV. Deletions cut 8 bases from V and 1 base from J, with 9 bases between. As DNA, the CDR3 is TGTGCCAGCCCAGGGCCATCCTACGAGCAGTACTTC. Its protein product is CASPGPSYEQYF.

This chain joins TRBV10-1 and TRBJ2-1; D call uncertain. In germline, CDR1 is WNHNN, CDR2 SYGVQD (reference sequence). The CDR3 length is 16 residues. Between the trimmed V and J ends, which lost 0 bases and 0 bases, there was a span of 9 bases. The CDR3 sequence is CASSESVTGSYNEQFF. The CDR3 DNA reads TGCGCCAGCAGTGAGTCTGTCACCGGCTCCTACAATGAGCAGTTCTTC.

V is TRBV28 and J is TRBJ1-2, with unresolved D. CDR1 and CDR2 (germline): MDHEN, SYDVKM. This CDR3 is built from 13 residues. Trimming cost V 4 bases and J 2 bases, with 8 bases left between them. The CDR3 coding sequence is TGTGCCAGCAGTTCCCGGGAGAACTATGGCTACACCTTC. Amino acid sequence: CASSSRENYGYTF.

This chain uses TRBV12-3 or TRBV12-4 with TRBJ1-3; D gene unclear. Trimming took 3 bases from V and 8 from J, leaving 8 bases between them. This CDR3 spans 12 amino acids. For the CDR3, the DNA is TGTGCCAGCAGTTTCATCCGGGACACCATATATTTT. It translates to CASSFIRDTIYF.

The rearrangement links TRBV9 to TRBJ1-1; weak D call: TRBD1 (6 bases). CDR1 is SGDLS and CDR2 is YYNGEE in the germline V gene. This CDR3 spans 14 amino acids. Trimming took off 4 bases at V and 5 bases at J, with 15 bases between the two ends. The CDR3 spells CASSIPGVGTEAFF. The CDR3 coding sequence is TGTGCCAGCAGCATCCCAGGGGTTGGGACTGAAGCTTTCTTT. The full variable domain, with the rest looked up from reference TRBV9 and TRBJ1-1, is DSGVTQTPKHLITATGQRVTLRCSPRSGDLSVYWYQQSLDQGLQFLIQYYNGEERAKGNILERFSAQQFPDLHSELNLSSLELGDSALYFCASSIPGVGTEAFFGQGTRLTVV.